What follows are 25 T cell receptor beta chains derived from one specimen sequenced in a study of cytomegalovirus exposure and HLA in healthy donors. The PCR had 60 Vbeta and 13 Jbeta primers. TCRdb's copy holds only in-frame clones and misses some; the assay was immunoSEQ multiplex PCR. The sample lists about 85,000 clones; under 90% were seen once. Sequencing used PBMCs. Source of these receptors: a man in his fifties in good health and CMV-seropositive.

The sample holds a few counts of this clone. The chain joins TRBV4-1 to TRBJ2-3, with TRBD1 matching 8 bases. Per the germline V gene, CDR1 is MGHRA and CDR2 is YSYEKL. V lost 3 bases and J lost 6; bases outside the gene matches: 5. The length of the CDR3 is 14 residues. In DNA, the CDR3 is TGCGCCAGCAGCCACCTCTACAGGGGGGATACGCAGTATTTT. It encodes CASSHLYRGDTQYF.

CDR3: CASSQVAAGLIDEQFF. The CDR3 DNA reads as TGCGCCAGCAGCCAAGTCGCAGCGGGACTAATCGATGAGCAGTTCTTC. The chain uses TRBV4-1 and TRBJ2-1; 7 bases align to TRBD2. Germline CDR1 and CDR2: MGHRA and YSYEKL. Germline trimming cut 1 base from V and 8 bases from J; bases unmatched to any gene: 11. This CDR3 is 16 amino acids long.

The J gene is TRBJ2-7, the V gene TRBV9; 10 bases agree with TRBD2. V lost 4 bases to trimming and J lost 6 bases; unmatched junction nucleotides: 13. CDR1 SGDLS and CDR2 YYNGEE come from the germline V gene. This CDR3 region has 16 residues. CDR3: CASSPQKLAGVSEQYF. The CDR3 coding sequence is TGTGCCAGCAGCCCCCAAAAGCTAGCGGGAGTCAGCGAGCAGTACTTC.

The chain is built from TRBV11-3 and TRBJ2-7, with 10 nucleotides matching TRBD2. This CDR3 contains 13 residues. The germline V gene encodes CDR1 SGHNT and CDR2 YENEEA. Losses at the gene ends were 1 base for V and 6 bases for J; bases not matched to a gene: 0. The CDR3 DNA reads as TGTGCCAGCAGCTTAGCTAGCGGGAGCGAGCAGTACTTC. Amino acids: CASSLASGSEQYF.

The genes are TRBV6-1 and TRBJ1-6; TRBD1 matches at 9 bases. CDR3 length: 16 residues. V was pared by 1 base and J by 16 bases, with 14 bases of the junction left unmatched. The V gene's germline CDR1 is MNHNS and CDR2 SASEGT. This CDR3 reads CASSEGWGTGPWALHF. CDR3 nucleotide sequence: TGTGCCAGCAGTGAAGGGTGGGGGACAGGGCCCTGGGCGCTCCACTTT.

This clone is a singleton in its sample. The gene calls are TRBV25-1 and TRBJ2-5, with 8 positions matching TRBD2. The germline V gene encodes CDR1 MGHDK and CDR2 SYGVNS. The V and J ends lost 4 bases and 5 bases, in that order; junction bases with no gene match: 9. The CDR3 loop spans 15 amino acids. CDR3 in DNA: TGTGCCAGCAGTGGCTTTCGGGGGGGTGTGGAGACCCAGTACTTC. Amino acid sequence: CASSGFRGGVETQYF.

This clone came up a few times. The chain employs TRBV6-1 and TRBJ1-5; unclear D gene. Germline CDR1 is MNHNS and CDR2 is SASEGT. The CDR3 totals 12 residues. Trimming took off 2 bases at V and 7 bases at J, with 6 bases between the two ends. The CDR3 sequence is CASSEWEQPQHF. CDR3 nucleotides: TGTGCCAGCAGTGAATGGGAGCAGCCCCAGCATTTT.

This clone has a single count. The chain is built from TRBV12-2 and TRBJ2-1; TRBD2, the table's D call, was not compared with the DNA. TRBV12-2 is a listed pseudogene. The CDR3 extends over 16 amino acids. This CDR3 reads CASRSGLKRPYNEQFF. As DNA, the CDR3 is TGTGCAAGTCGCTCAGGACTGAAAAGACCCTACAATGAGCAGTTCTTC.

This chain uses TRBV7-9 with TRBJ1-2, with a tentative D call TRBD1 (5 bases). The CDR3 extends over 13 amino acids. CDR1 SEHNR and CDR2 FQNEAQ come from the germline V gene (reference sequence). Trimming removed 5 bases from V and 6 bases from J, with 13 bases in between. Here the CDR3 DNA reads TGTGCCAGCAGCCTAGAGGCCAGGGATGGCTACACCTTC. This gives the protein CASSLEARDGYTF.

The chain links TRBV28 to TRBJ1-2; 9 nucleotides match TRBD1. Germline V gene lookup returns CDR1 MDHEN and CDR2 SYDVKM. The J segment lost 6 bases and the V segment lost 6 bases, leaving 5 bases of the junction unmatched. There are 13 residues in the CDR3. The DNA for the CDR3 is TGTGCCAGCAGATCCGGGACAGGGAATGGCTACACCTTC. Translated, it gives CASRSGTGNGYTF.

The V call is TRBV6-5, the J call TRBJ1-5, with TRBD1 matching 10 bases. Germline CDR1 is MNHEY and CDR2 is SVGAGI. V shed 4 bases and J 6 bases; nucleotides not matched to a gene: 3. CDR3 size: 14 residues. The CDR3: CASSSDRGRQPQHF. The CDR3, as DNA: TGTGCCAGCAGTTCCGACAGGGGGCGTCAGCCCCAGCATTTT.

V usage is TRBV6-5 and J usage is TRBJ1-2, with D possibly being TRBD1 (5 bases). This CDR3 is built from 15 residues. Trimming took 6 bases from V and 6 from J, leaving 20 bases between them. CDR1 is MNHEY and CDR2 is SVGAGI in the germline V gene. The CDR3 here is CASRDPRTFEHGYTF. The CDR3, as DNA: TGTGCCAGCAGGGATCCTAGGACATTCGAACATGGCTACACCTTC.

The chain uses TRBV4-1 and TRBJ2-3; D is possibly TRBD2 (5 bases). Germline-derived CDR1 and CDR2 are MGHRA and YSYEKL. CDR3 length: 16 amino acids. V lost 2 bases to trimming and J lost 3 bases, with 15 bases between them. As DNA, the CDR3 is TGCGCCAGCAGCCAAATCCCGGGCCCGGGAACAGATACGCAGTATTTT. It codes for CASSQIPGPGTDTQYF.

The chain links TRBV6-1 to TRBJ1-4, with D possibly TRBD1 on 5 matching bases. Looked up from germline, CDR1 is MNHNS and CDR2 is SASEGT. V was clipped by 5 bases and J by 8 bases, with 9 bases between them. The CDR3 contains 12 residues. CDR3: CASSRGGEKLFF. DNA for the CDR3: TGTGCCAGCAGTAGGGGTGGCGAAAAACTGTTTTTT.

The J gene is TRBJ1-1, the V gene TRBV7-2; 7 bases are a match to TRBD1. CDR1 and CDR2 from the germline V gene are SGHTA and FQGNSA. The junction had 12 bases not matched to a gene; V was cut back by 5 bases and J by 6 bases. This CDR3 is built from 15 residues. The DNA for the CDR3 is TGTGCCAGCAGCCTAGTAGGGGCAGGGGGGTCTGAAGCTTTCTTT. Protein: CASSLVGAGGSEAFF. Full variable domain (rest looked up from reference TRBV7-2 and TRBJ1-1): GAGVSQSPSNKVTEKGKDVELRCDPISGHTALYWYRQSLGQGLEFLIYFQGNSAPDKSGLPSDRFSAERTGGSVSTLTIQRTQQEDSAVYLCASSLVGAGGSEAFFGQGTRLTVV.

This chain uses TRBV10-1 with TRBJ2-6; 7 nucleotides align to TRBD1. The CDR3 is 15 amino acids. With V trimmed by 3 bases and J by 2 bases, 1 base remained unmatched. Germline CDR1 is WNHNN and CDR2 is SYGVQD (reference sequence). DNA of the CDR3: TGCGCCAGCAGTGAAGGGGGCCCTGGGGCCAACGTCCTGACTTTC. Translated: CASSEGGPGANVLTF.

The chain links TRBV4-1 to TRBJ1-5; perhaps TRBD1 as D (5 bases). The CDR3 is 17 residues long. Germline CDR1 reads MGHRA; CDR2 reads YSYEKL. V was trimmed by 0 bases and J by 5 bases, leaving 17 bases between them. CDR3: CASSQDLGGQGDQPQHF. The CDR3 nucleotides are TGCGCCAGCAGCCAAGATCTGGGAGGCCAGGGAGATCAGCCCCAGCATTTT.

V usage is TRBV4-3 and J usage is TRBJ2-7; maybe TRBD2 (6 bases). The CDR3 is made up of 16 amino acids. In germline, CDR1 is LGHNA, CDR2 YSLEER. Trimming cost V 1 base and J 3 bases, with 16 bases left between them. Written as DNA, the CDR3 is TGCGCCAGCAGCCAAGGAACGGGACTGATCCTCTACGAGCAGTACTTC. It encodes CASSQGTGLILYEQYF.

J is TRBJ2-7 and V is TRBV19; a possible D gene is TRBD2 (6 bases). Trimming cost V 0 bases and J 4 bases, with 7 bases left between them. The germline CDR1 and CDR2 sequences are LNHDA and SQIVND (reference sequence). CDR3 size: 13 residues. The CDR3 sequence is CASSIDREYEQYF. In nucleotides, the CDR3 is TGTGCCAGTAGTATAGATCGGGAGTACGAGCAGTACTTC.

J is TRBJ2-5 and V is TRBV7-2; 7 bases are a match to TRBD1. The CDR3 spans 14 residues. Germline V gives CDR1 SGHTA, CDR2 FQGNSA. The ends lost 1 base at V and 4 bases at J; junction bases unmatched: 3. For the CDR3, the DNA is TGTGCCAGCAGCTTAGGGGCAGGGGGAGAGACCCAGTACTTC. It codes for CASSLGAGGETQYF. Using reference TRBV7-2 and TRBJ2-5 for the parts outside the CDR3, the full variable domain is GAGVSQSPSNKVTEKGKDVELRCDPISGHTALYWYRQSLGQGLEFLIYFQGNSAPDKSGLPSDRFSAERTGGSVSTLTIQRTQQEDSAVYLCASSLGAGGETQYFGPGTRLLVL.

This clone was counted between two and nine times. The chain joins TRBV27 to TRBJ2-7; perhaps TRBD1 as D (8 bases). The CDR3 runs to 16 residues. Germline V CDR1 and CDR2: MNHEY, SMNVEV (reference sequence). Deletions cut 6 bases from V and 0 bases from J, with 18 bases between. CDR3: CASSPVQGGASYEQYF. The CDR3 DNA reads as TGTGCCAGCAGCCCTGTACAGGGGGGGGCCTCCTACGAGCAGTACTTC.

The chain carries TRBV6-5 and TRBJ2-7; the match to TRBD1 covers 8 bases. CDR1 and CDR2 from the germline V gene are MNHEY and SVGAGI. V shed 6 bases and J 2 bases; nucleotides not matched to a gene: 6. This CDR3 contains 14 residues. This CDR3 is CASRRDRQAYEQYF. The DNA of the CDR3 is TGTGCCAGCAGACGGGACAGGCAAGCCTACGAGCAGTACTTC.

This clone was counted once. The chain couples TRBV5-5 to TRBJ1-2; the D is unclear. The V gene lost 4 bases and the J gene lost 2 bases, with 9 bases spanning the gap. Per germline, CDR1 SGHKS and CDR2 YYEKEE (reference sequence). The CDR3 covers 13 residues. The CDR3 spells CASSPGENYGYTF. The CDR3, as DNA: TGTGCCAGCAGCCCCGGGGAGAACTATGGCTACACCTTC.

This clone was recorded a few times. A junction boundary mismatches the germline segment, possibly from a read error. The chain links TRBV19 to TRBJ2-4, with 8 bases identical to TRBD2. The CDR3 runs 13 residues. The germline CDR1 and CDR2 sequences are LNHDA and SQIVND (reference sequence). In nucleotides, the CDR3 is TGTGCCAGCTTAGCGGGATCCAAAAACAGTCAGTACTTC. Its translation is CASLAGSKNSQYF.

This CDR3 reads CASRLYEQYF. The DNA for the CDR3 is TGTGCCAGCCGTCTCTACGAGCAGTACTTC. J is TRBJ2-7 and V is TRBV19; D is uncertain. The V gene's germline CDR1 is LNHDA and CDR2 SQIVND (reference sequence). V was clipped by 9 bases and J by 3 bases, with 6 bases between them. This CDR3 is built from 10 residues.